The text below deals with one T cell receptor (beta chain). Antigen: not known. Primers: 60 Vbeta forward and 13 Jbeta reverse. Here immunoSEQ multiplex PCR was the method, and the copy in TCRdb shows in-frame clones only, minus some. The data show more than 250,000 clones, with about 87% seen just once and around 2.1% held by the top ten. The data were taken from a study of cytomegalovirus exposure and HLA in healthy donors. V gave up 1 base and J gave up 7 bases; unmatched junction bases: 8. Germline V gene sequence: CDR1 SQVTM, CDR2 ANQGSEA. The CDR3 loop spans 14 amino acids. Study-wide results and caveats: Owing to their indistinguishability, certain V segments, notably TRBV6-2 and TRBV6-3, were excluded. In vitro checks showed that a few CMV-associated chains really do target CMV antigens. An analysis that came later showed most CMV-associated TCR beta chains appearing HLA-restricted. According to the study, roughly 160 TCR beta chains were cytomegalovirus-associated.

The chain couples TRBV29-1 to TRBJ1-1; 8 bases are shared with TRBD1. This sequence originates from a woman aged 18-35 years in good health and CMV-seronegative. The material sequenced was PBMCs. The CDR3 nucleotides are TGCAGCGTTGAAGCGAGGACAGGGCTCGATGAAGCTTTCTTT. Amino acids: CSVEARTGLDEAFF.